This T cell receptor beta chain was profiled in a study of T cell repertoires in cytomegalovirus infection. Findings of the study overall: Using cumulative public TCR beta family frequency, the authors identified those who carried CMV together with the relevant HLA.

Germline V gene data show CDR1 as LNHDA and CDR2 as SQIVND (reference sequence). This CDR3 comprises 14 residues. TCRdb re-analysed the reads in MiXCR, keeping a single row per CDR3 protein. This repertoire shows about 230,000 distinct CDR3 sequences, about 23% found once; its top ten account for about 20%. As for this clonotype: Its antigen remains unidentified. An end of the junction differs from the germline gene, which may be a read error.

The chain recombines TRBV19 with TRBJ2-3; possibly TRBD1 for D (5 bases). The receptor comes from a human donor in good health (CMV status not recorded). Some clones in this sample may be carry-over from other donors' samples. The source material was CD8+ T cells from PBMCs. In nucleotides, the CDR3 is TGTGCCAGTAGTGTGGACACTTACACAGACACGCAGTATTTT. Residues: CASSVDTYTDTQYF.